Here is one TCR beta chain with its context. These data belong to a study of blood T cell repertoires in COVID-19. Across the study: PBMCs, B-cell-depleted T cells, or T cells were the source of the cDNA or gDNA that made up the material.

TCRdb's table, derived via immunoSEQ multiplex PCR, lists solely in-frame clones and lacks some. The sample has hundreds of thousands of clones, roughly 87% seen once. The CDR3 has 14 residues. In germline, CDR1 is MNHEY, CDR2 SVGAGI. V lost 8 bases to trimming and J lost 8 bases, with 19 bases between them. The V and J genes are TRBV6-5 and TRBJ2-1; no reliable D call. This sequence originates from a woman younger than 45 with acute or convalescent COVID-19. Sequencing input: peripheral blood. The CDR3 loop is CASEKSDRQDEQFF. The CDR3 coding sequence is TGTGCCAGCGAGAAGTCCGACCGTCAGGATGAGCAGTTCTTC.